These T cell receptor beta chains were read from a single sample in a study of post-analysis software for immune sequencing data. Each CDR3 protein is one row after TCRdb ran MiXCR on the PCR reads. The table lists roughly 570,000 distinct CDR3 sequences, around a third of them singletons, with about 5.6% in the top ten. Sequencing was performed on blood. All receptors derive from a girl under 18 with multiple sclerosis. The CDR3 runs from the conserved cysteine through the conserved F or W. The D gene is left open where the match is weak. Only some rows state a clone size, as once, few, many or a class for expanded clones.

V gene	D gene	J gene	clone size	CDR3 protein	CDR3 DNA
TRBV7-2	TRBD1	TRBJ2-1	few	CASSFPETGDDSYNEQFF	TGTGCCAGCAGCTTCCCCGAGACAGGGGACGACTCCTACAATGAGCAGTTCTTC
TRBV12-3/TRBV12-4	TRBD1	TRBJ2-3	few	CASSETGGIGHGAQYF	TGTGCCAGCAGCGAAACAGGGGGCATCGGCCATGGGGCGCAGTATTTT
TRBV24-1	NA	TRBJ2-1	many	CATSDGDEQFF	TGTGCCACCAGTGATGGGGATGAGCAGTTCTTC
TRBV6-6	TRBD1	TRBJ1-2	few	CASSPDRDGGYTF	TGTGCCAGCAGTCCGGACAGGGACGGTGGCTACACCTTC
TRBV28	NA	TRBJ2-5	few	CASREGETQYF	TGTGCCAGCAGGGAGGGGGAGACCCAGTACTTC
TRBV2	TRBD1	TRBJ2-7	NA	CASKGQGADEQYF	TGTGCCAGCAAAGGACAGGGGGCCGACGAGCAGTACTTC
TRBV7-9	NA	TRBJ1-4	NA	CASSPRADNEKLFF	TGTGCCAGCAGCCCAAGGGCGGATAATGAAAAACTGTTTTTT
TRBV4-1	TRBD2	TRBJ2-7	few	CASSQDKSSRLGLAGTNEQYF	TGCGCCAGCAGCCAAGATAAAAGTTCACGGCTCGGGTTAGCGGGCACGAATGAGCAGTACTTC
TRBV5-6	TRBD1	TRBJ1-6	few	CASSFYRGNSPLHF	TGTGCCAGCAGCTTTTACAGGGGAAATTCACCCCTCCACTTT
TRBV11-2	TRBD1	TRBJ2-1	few	CASSLPTGAVYNEQFF	TGTGCCAGCAGCTTACCGACAGGGGCGGTATACAATGAGCAGTTCTTC
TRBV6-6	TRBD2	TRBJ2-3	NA	CASSSNRLAGDTDTQYF	TGTGCCAGCAGTTCGAACCGACTAGCGGGGGATACAGATACGCAGTATTTT
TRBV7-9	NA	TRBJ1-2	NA	CASSRDRPRGGYTF	TGTGCCAGCAGCCGCGACAGGCCCCGGGGGGGCTACACCTTC
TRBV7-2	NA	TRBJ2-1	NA	CASSLAQTGSSYNEQFF	TGTGCCAGCAGCTTAGCCCAGACAGGAAGCTCCTACAATGAGCAGTTCTTC
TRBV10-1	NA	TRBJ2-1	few	CASSEIGYNEQFF	TGCGCCAGCAGTGAAATAGGGTACAATGAGCAGTTCTTC
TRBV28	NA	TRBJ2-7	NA	CASSSQGTPLSYEQYF	TGTGCCAGCAGCTCACAGGGAACCCCTCTCTCCTACGAGCAGTACTTC
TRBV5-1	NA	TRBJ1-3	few	CASSRDTVSGNTIYF	TGCGCCAGCAGCCGGGACACAGTCTCTGGAAACACCATATATTTT
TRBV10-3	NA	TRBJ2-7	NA	CASAWQGSSYEQYF	TGTGCCTCCGCGTGGCAGGGAAGCTCCTACGAGCAGTACTTC
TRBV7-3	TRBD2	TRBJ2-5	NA	CASSPSGTLRETQYF	TGTGCCAGCAGCCCTAGCGGGACCCTCAGAGAGACCCAGTACTTC
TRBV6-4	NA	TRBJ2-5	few	CASSDVQPKGETQYF	TGTGCCAGCAGTGACGTCCAGCCTAAAGGAGAGACCCAGTACTTC
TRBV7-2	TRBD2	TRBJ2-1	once	CASSESGLGRGNEQFF	TGTGCCAGCAGCGAATCGGGACTAGGAAGGGGCAATGAGCAGTTCTTC
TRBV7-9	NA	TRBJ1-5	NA	CASSLGLLGSNQPQHF	TGTGCCAGCAGCTTAGGGTTACTGGGGAGCAATCAGCCCCAGCATTTT
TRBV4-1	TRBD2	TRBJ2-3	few	CASSQASGDTDTQYF	TGCGCCAGCAGCCAAGCTAGCGGGGACACAGATACGCAGTATTTT
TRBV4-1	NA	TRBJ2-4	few	CASSQTGLNIQYF	TGCGCCAGCAGCCAAACAGGGTTGAACATTCAGTACTTC
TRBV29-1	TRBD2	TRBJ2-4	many	CSVEGPAGAQNIQYF	TGCAGCGTAGAGGGGCCAGCGGGGGCCCAAAACATTCAGTACTTC
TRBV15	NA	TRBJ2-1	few	CATSLTGHPNEQFF	TGTGCCACCAGTCTAACAGGGCACCCCAATGAGCAGTTCTTC
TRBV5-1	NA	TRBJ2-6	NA	CASSARDSGANVWTF	TGCGCCAGCAGCGCCCGGGACTCTGGGGCCAACGTCTGGACTTTC
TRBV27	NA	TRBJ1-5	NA	CASSLWSGISNQPQHF	TGTGCCAGCAGTTTATGGTCCGGGATCAGCAATCAGCCCCAGCATTTT
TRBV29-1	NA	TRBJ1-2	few	CSANYGYTF	TGCAGCGCTAACTATGGCTACACCTTC
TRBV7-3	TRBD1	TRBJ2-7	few	CASSEGQGHYEQYF	TGTGCCAGCAGCGAAGGACAGGGCCACTACGAGCAGTACTTC
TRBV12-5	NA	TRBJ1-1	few	CASGNPGMQAFF	TGTGCTAGTGGTAATCCCGGGATGCAAGCTTTCTTT